This T cell receptor (beta chain) was sequenced during a study of blood T cell repertoires in COVID-19. The overall study: From the United States, Italy and Spain came samples of acute and convalescent COVID-19. PBMCs, B-cell-depleted T cells, or T cells were the source of the cDNA or gDNA that made up the material.

Germline CDR1 and CDR2: LGHDT and YNNKEL (reference sequence). The CDR3 is made up of 14 amino acids. V was pared by 6 bases and J by 5 bases, with 5 bases of the junction left unmatched. As processed by the authors: From reference gene primer amplification, estimates of nucleated cell counts were derived. The data were produced by immunoSEQ multiplex PCR, yet TCRdb's version contains in-frame clones alone and is incomplete. The V and J calls and the clone size are those of that table, but D and trimming were determined from the DNA. The data hold just over 650,000 clones, with about 90% observed a single time.

This TCR came from a woman aged 18 to 35 with acute or convalescent COVID-19. The sample was peripheral blood. The rearrangement joins TRBV3-1 (or the pseudogene TRBV3-2) to TRBJ2-2, with 8 bases lining up with TRBD2. CDR3 in amino acids: CASSAGGRTGELFF. CDR3 DNA sequence: TGTGCCAGCAGTGCGGGGGGAAGGACCGGGGAGCTGTTTTTT.